Listed below are T cell receptor beta chains from one sample, sequenced in a study of blood T cell repertoires in COVID-19. Libraries were prepared by immunoSEQ multiplex PCR; TCRdb keeps only in-frame clonotypes and omits some of them. In the table there are some 21,000 clones, roughly 80% of which are singletons. Sequencing input: peripheral blood. All receptors derive from a human donor in a cohort sampled during active COVID-19. Both conserved end residues are part of each CDR3. The order of the fields is J gene, V gene, D gene, clone size, CDR3 protein, CDR3 DNA. A D gene is named only where the DNA matches it firmly. Size tells how often a clone was seen (once, few, many) or the class of an expanded clone, and some rows leave it out.

j_gene: TRBJ2-5; v_gene: TRBV28; d_gene: TRBD2; abundance: NA; CDR3aa: CASSLFEFLAGDEETQYF; CDR3nt: TGTGCCAGCAGTTTATTTGAGTTTCTAGCGGGGGATGAAGAGACCCAGTACTTC
j_gene: TRBJ2-7; v_gene: TRBV5-1; d_gene: TRBD1; abundance: NA; CDR3aa: CASSLGPTGGNYEQYF; CDR3nt: TGCGCCAGCAGCTTGGGGCCGACAGGGGGAAACTACGAGCAGTACTTC
j_gene: TRBJ2-7; v_gene: TRBV28; d_gene: NA; abundance: NA; CDR3aa: CASNTLWGDPANEQYF; CDR3nt: TGTGCCAGCAATACCCTTTGGGGGGACCCAGCCAACGAGCAGTACTTC
j_gene: TRBJ1-1; v_gene: TRBV13; d_gene: TRBD1; abundance: few; CDR3aa: CASSLGDREDTEAFF; CDR3nt: TGTGCCAGCAGCTTAGGAGACAGGGAGGACACTGAAGCTTTCTTT
j_gene: TRBJ2-7; v_gene: TRBV19; d_gene: TRBD1; abundance: NA; CDR3aa: CASSIGTGLYEQYF; CDR3nt: TGTGCCAGTAGTATAGGGACAGGGCTATACGAGCAGTACTTC
j_gene: TRBJ2-5; v_gene: TRBV19; d_gene: TRBD2; abundance: NA; CDR3aa: CASSTTRTSGEVGTQYF; CDR3nt: TGTGCCAGTAGTACCACTCGGACTAGCGGGGAAGTTGGGACCCAGTACTTC
j_gene: TRBJ1-1; v_gene: TRBV19; d_gene: NA; abundance: NA; CDR3aa: CASKGSGETEAFF; CDR3nt: TGTGCCAGTAAAGGGTCGGGGGAAACTGAAGCTTTCTTT
j_gene: TRBJ2-7; v_gene: TRBV19; d_gene: NA; abundance: NA; CDR3aa: CASRTTVTGSEYF; CDR3nt: TGTGCCAGTAGAACGACAGTAACAGGGTCGGAGTACTTC
j_gene: TRBJ2-7; v_gene: TRBV29-1; d_gene: TRBD2; abundance: NA; CDR3aa: CSVEGSGGYEQYF; CDR3nt: TGCAGCGTTGAGGGTAGCGGGGGATACGAGCAGTACTTC
j_gene: TRBJ2-7; v_gene: TRBV18; d_gene: TRBD1; abundance: NA; CDR3aa: CASSPGQGPYEQYF; CDR3nt: TGTGCCAGCTCTCCCGGACAGGGCCCCTACGAGCAGTACTTC
j_gene: TRBJ2-1; v_gene: TRBV5-1; d_gene: TRBD2; abundance: NA; CDR3aa: CASSLERDSSYNEQFF; CDR3nt: TGCGCCAGCAGTCTTGAGCGGGACTCTTCTTACAATGAGCAGTTCTTC
j_gene: TRBJ2-7; v_gene: TRBV3-1/TRBV3-2; d_gene: NA; abundance: NA; CDR3aa: CASSQDLQSEQYF; CDR3nt: TGTGCCAGCAGCCAAGACTTACAGAGCGAGCAGTACTTC
j_gene: TRBJ1-2; v_gene: TRBV28; d_gene: TRBD1; abundance: NA; CDR3aa: CAGSGQVNYGYTF; CDR3nt: TGTGCTGGGTCCGGACAGGTCAATTATGGCTACACCTTC
j_gene: TRBJ1-5; v_gene: TRBV6-5; d_gene: NA; abundance: NA; CDR3aa: CASSREVENNQPQHF; CDR3nt: TGTGCCAGCAGTCGGGAGGTCGAGAACAATCAGCCCCAGCATTTT
j_gene: TRBJ2-7; v_gene: TRBV5-1; d_gene: NA; abundance: NA; CDR3aa: CASSPVTGSVYEQYF; CDR3nt: TGCGCCAGCAGCCCCGTAACAGGGTCTGTCTACGAGCAGTACTTC
j_gene: TRBJ1-2; v_gene: TRBV7-2; d_gene: TRBD1; abundance: NA; CDR3aa: CASSVLQGVAYGYTF; CDR3nt: TGTGCCAGCAGCGTCCTGCAGGGGGTTGCCTATGGCTACACCTTC
j_gene: TRBJ1-1; v_gene: TRBV6-5; d_gene: NA; abundance: NA; CDR3aa: CASSYGRGNTEAFF; CDR3nt: TGTGCCAGCAGTTACGGGCGGGGGAACACTGAAGCTTTCTTT
j_gene: TRBJ1-1; v_gene: TRBV12-5; d_gene: TRBD1; abundance: NA; CDR3aa: CASGNFPTGVNTEAFF; CDR3nt: TGTGCTAGTGGTAATTTCCCAACAGGGGTGAACACTGAAGCTTTCTTT
j_gene: TRBJ2-1; v_gene: TRBV14; d_gene: NA; abundance: NA; CDR3aa: CASSLYADSEQFF; CDR3nt: TGTGCCAGCAGCCTCTATGCAGACAGTGAGCAGTTCTTC
j_gene: TRBJ1-2; v_gene: TRBV30; d_gene: NA; abundance: NA; CDR3aa: CAWSPGTVYGYTF; CDR3nt: TGTGCCTGGAGTCCCGGGACTGTATATGGCTACACCTTC
j_gene: TRBJ2-7; v_gene: TRBV10-1; d_gene: TRBD1; abundance: NA; CDR3aa: CASSGTKTGTGAYEQYF; CDR3nt: TGCGCCAGCAGTGGGACTAAGACCGGGACAGGGGCCTACGAGCAGTACTTC
j_gene: TRBJ2-3; v_gene: TRBV2; d_gene: NA; abundance: NA; CDR3aa: CASSVRGGTTDTQYF; CDR3nt: TGTGCCAGCAGTGTTAGAGGGGGAACCACAGATACGCAGTATTTT
j_gene: TRBJ1-5; v_gene: TRBV6-5; d_gene: TRBD1; abundance: few; CDR3aa: CASRNRGDNQPQHF; CDR3nt: TGTGCCAGCAGGAACAGGGGTGACAATCAGCCCCAGCATTTT
j_gene: TRBJ1-6; v_gene: TRBV7-2; d_gene: NA; abundance: few; CDR3aa: CASSPQGPPTSPLHF; CDR3nt: TGTGCCAGCAGCCCCCAGGGGCCACCAACTTCACCCCTCCACTTT
j_gene: TRBJ2-1; v_gene: TRBV19; d_gene: TRBD1; abundance: NA; CDR3aa: CASSIAGQGVYNEQFF; CDR3nt: TGTGCCAGTAGTATAGCGGGCCAGGGGGTCTACAATGAGCAGTTCTTC
j_gene: TRBJ1-3; v_gene: TRBV3-1/TRBV3-2; d_gene: NA; abundance: NA; CDR3aa: CASSLRDSGNTIYF; CDR3nt: TGTGCCAGCAGCCTCCGGGACTCTGGAAACACCATATATTTT